The clone carrying this T cell receptor beta chain was observed a handful of times. The antigen is not known. At one end, the junction sequence differs from germline, possibly due to a read error. The source of the sample is a study of identical twins. Study-level points and caveats: Whereas memory repertoires showed no such difference, abundant cord blood beta clonotypes carried fewer insertions.

TCRdb reprocessed the 5' RACE reads via MiXCR and lists one record per CDR3 protein. The profile shows a few hundred thousand distinct CDR3 sequences, roughly 8.7% of them singletons. The germline V gene has CDR1 MDHEN and CDR2 SYDVKM. This CDR3 is 14 amino acids long. These records were also assigned to another study, of yellow fever vaccine responses in identical twins. From that second work: Twins reportedly showed a vaccine T cell response that seemed partly convergent and partly personalized.

The sample consisted of CD8+ T cells sorted from blood. This TCR derives from a woman aged 18-29 years in good health. The chain recombines TRBV28 with TRBJ2-7, with 9 bases fitting TRBD1. The CDR3 DNA reads TGTGCCAGCAGTCCGACTCCCGGTGGACAGGGGCTTCCCTTC. Encoded protein: CASSPTPGGQGLPF.